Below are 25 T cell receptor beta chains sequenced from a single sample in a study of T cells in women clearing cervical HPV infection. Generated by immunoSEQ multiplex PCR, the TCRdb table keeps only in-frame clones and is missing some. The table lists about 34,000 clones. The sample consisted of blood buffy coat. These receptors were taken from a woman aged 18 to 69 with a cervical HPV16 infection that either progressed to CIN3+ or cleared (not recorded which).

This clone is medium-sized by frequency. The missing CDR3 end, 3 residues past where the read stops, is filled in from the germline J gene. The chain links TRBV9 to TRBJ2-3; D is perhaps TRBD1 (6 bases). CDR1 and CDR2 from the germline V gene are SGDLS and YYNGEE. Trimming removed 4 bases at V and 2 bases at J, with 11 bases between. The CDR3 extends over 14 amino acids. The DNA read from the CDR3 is TGTGCCAGCAGCCTCACAGGGAACACAGATACG. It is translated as CASSLTGNTDT. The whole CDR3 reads CASSLTGNTDTQYF.

CDR3 region: CSVVSSSTDTQYF. CDR3 DNA, as far as it was read: TGCAGCGTTGTGAGCTCTAGCACAGATACG. The genes are TRBV29-1 and TRBJ2-3; D unresolved. The sequence runs out 3 residues before the end of the CDR3; the remainder is reconstructed from the germline J gene. Germline CDR1 is SQVTM and CDR2 is ANQGSEA. Trimming stripped 4 bases from V and 0 bases from J, with 8 bases between. This CDR3 region has 13 residues.

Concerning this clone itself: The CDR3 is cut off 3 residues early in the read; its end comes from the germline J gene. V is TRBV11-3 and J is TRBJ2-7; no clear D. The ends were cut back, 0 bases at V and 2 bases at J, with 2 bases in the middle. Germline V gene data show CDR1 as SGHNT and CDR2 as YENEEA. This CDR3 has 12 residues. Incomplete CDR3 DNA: TGTGCCAGCAGCTTAGACACCTACGAG. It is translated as CASSLDTYE. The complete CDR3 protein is CASSLDTYEQYF.

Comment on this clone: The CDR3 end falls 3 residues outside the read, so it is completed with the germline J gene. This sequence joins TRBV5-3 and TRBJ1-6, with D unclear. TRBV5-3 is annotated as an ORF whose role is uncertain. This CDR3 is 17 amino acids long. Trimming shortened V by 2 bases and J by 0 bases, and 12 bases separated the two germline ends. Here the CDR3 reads CARSLNLESSYNSPLHF. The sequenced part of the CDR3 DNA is TGTGCCAGAAGCTTAAATTTAGAAAGCTCCTATAATTCACCC.

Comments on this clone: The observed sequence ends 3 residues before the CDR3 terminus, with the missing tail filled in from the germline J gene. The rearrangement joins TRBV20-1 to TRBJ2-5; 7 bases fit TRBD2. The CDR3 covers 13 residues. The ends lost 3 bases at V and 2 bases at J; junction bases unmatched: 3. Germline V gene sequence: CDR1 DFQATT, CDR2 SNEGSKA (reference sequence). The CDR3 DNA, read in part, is TGCAGTGCTAGTCCAGCGGGACAAGAGACC. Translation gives CSASPAGQET. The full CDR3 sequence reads CSASPAGQETQYF.

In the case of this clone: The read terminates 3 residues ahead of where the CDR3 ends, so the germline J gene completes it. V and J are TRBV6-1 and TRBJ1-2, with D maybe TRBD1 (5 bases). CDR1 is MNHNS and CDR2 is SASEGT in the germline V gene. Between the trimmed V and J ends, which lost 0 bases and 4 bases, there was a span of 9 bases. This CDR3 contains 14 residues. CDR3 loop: CASSEALTAYGYTF. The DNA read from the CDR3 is TGTGCCAGCAGTGAAGCGTTGACAGCCTATGGC.

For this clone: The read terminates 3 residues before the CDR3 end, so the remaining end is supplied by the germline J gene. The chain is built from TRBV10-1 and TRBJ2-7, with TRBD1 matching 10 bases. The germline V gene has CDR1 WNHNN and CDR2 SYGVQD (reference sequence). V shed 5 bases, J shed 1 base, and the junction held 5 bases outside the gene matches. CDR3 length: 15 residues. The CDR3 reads CASSRGQGRSYEQYF. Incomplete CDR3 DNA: TGCGCCAGCAGTCGGGGACAGGGGCGATCCTACGAG.

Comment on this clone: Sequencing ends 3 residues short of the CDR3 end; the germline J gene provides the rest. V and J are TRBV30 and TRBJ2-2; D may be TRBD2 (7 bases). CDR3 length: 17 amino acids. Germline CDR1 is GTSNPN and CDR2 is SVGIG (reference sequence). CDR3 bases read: TGTGCCTGGAGTGTAAATCCGGCGGGGGCCTATAATTCACCG. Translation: CAWSVNPAGAYNSP. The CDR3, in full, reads CAWSVNPAGAYNSPLFF.

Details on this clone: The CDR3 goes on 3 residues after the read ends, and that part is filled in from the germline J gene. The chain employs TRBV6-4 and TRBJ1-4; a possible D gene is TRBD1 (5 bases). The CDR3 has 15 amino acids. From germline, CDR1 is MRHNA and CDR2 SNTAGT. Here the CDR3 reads CASSFESSGANVLFF. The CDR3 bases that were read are TGTGCCAGCAGTTTCGAGAGCTCTGGGGCCAACGTA.

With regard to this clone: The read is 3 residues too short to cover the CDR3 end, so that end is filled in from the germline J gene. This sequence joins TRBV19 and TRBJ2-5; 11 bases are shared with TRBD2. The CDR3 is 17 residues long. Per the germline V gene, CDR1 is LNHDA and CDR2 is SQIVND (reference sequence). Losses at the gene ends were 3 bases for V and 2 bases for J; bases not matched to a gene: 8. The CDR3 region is CASSIGVRTSGQETQYF. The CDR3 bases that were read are TGTGCCAGTAGTATTGGTGTTAGGACTAGCGGGCAAGAGACC.

CDR3 protein: CASSIRTTGETQYF. The CDR3 bases that were read are TGTGCCAGTAGTATAAGAACAACGGGTGAGACG. The V call is TRBV19, the J call TRBJ2-3; D is undetermined. The CDR3 extends 3 residues past the end of the read, so its final part is completed from the germline J gene. The CDR3 runs 14 residues. The germline CDR1 and CDR2 sequences are LNHDA and SQIVND (reference sequence).

CDR3 sequence reads: CASSRGSGSNQPQHF. The DNA read from the CDR3 is TGTGCAAGCTCAAGAGGGAGCGGGAGCAATCAGCCC. The rearrangement links TRBV7-9 to TRBJ1-5; no firm D call. The read gets to within 3 residues of the CDR3 end, and the germline J gene fills in the rest. The germline V gene has CDR1 SEHNR and CDR2 FQNEAQ (reference sequence). This CDR3 is 15 amino acids long.

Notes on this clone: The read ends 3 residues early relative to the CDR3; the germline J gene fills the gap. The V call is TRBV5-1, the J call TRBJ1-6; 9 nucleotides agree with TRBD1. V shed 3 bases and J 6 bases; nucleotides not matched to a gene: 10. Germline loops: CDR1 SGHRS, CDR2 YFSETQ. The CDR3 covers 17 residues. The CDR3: CASSSGTGKRGNSPLHF. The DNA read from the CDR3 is TGCGCCAGCAGCTCGGGGACAGGGAAGAGGGGTAATTCACCC.

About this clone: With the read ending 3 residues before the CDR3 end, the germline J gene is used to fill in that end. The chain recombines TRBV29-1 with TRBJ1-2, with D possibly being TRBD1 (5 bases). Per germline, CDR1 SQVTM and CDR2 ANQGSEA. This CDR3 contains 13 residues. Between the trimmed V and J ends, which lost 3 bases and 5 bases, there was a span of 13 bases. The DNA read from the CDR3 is TGCAGCGTTGAGTCCGGTGGGGCGTATGGC. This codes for CSVESGGAYG. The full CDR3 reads CSVESGGAYGYTF.

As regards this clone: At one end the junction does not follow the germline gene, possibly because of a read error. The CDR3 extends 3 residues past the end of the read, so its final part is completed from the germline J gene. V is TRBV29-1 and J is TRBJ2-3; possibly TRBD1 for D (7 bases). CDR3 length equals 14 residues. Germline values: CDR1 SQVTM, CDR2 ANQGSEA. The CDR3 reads CSGETGAGTDTQYF. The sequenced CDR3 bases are TGCAGCGGTGAAACAGGGGCGGGGACAGATACG.

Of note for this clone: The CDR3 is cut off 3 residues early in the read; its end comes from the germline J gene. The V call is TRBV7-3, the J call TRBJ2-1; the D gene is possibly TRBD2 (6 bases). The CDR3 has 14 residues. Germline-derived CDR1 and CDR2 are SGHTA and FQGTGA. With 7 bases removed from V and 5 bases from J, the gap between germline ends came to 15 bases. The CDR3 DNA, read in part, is TGTGCCAGCAAAAGACTAGGGTCTAACAATGAG. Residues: CASKRLGSNNE. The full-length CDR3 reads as CASKRLGSNNEQFF.

The CDR3 sequence: CAWSVGQFSYGYTF. CDR3 bases read: TGTGCCTGGAGCGTCGGACAGTTCTCTTATGGC. V and J are TRBV30 and TRBJ1-2; D possibly corresponds to TRBD1 (6 bases). The read ends 3 residues early relative to the CDR3; the germline J gene fills the gap. V lost 3 bases, J lost 5 bases, and 16 bases lay in between. The germline V gene encodes CDR1 GTSNPN and CDR2 SVGIG (reference sequence). The CDR3 covers 14 residues.

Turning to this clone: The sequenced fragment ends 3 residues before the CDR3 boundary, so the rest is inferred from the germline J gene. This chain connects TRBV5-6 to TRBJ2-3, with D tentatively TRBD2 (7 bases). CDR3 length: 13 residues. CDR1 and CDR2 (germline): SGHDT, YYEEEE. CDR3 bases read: TGTGCCAGCAGCTCGGCAGTGGGGGGGCCG. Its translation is CASSSAVGGP. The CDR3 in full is CASSSAVGGPQYF.

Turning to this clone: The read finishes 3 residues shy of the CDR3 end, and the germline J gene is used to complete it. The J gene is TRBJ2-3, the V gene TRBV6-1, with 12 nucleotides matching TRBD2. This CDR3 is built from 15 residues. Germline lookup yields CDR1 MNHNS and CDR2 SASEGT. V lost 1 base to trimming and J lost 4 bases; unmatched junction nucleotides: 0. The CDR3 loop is CASSEGLAGADTQYF. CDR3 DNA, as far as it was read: TGTGCCAGCAGTGAAGGACTAGCGGGAGCAGATACG.

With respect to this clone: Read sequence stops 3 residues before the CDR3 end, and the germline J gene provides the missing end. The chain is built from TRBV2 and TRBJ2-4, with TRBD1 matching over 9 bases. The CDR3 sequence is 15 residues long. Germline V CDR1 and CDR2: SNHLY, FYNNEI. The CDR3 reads CASSFRTGVVGGQYF. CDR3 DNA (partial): TGTGCCAGCAGCTTCCGGACAGGGGTTGTCGGTGGT.

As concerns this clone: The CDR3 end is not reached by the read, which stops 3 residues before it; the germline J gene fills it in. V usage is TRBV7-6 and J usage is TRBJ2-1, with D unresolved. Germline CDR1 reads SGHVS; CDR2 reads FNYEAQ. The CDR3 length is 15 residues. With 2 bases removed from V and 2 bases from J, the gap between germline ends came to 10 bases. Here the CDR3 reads CASSLMETPYNEQFF. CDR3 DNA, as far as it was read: TGTGCCAGCAGCTTAATGGAGACACCCTACAATGAG.

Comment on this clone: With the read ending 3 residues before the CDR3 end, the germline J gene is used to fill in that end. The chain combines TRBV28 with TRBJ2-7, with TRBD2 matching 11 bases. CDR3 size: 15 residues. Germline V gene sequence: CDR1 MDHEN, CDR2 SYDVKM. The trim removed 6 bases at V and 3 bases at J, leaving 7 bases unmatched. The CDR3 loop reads CASRRLAGGRYEQYF. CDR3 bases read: TGTGCCAGCAGGCGTCTAGCGGGAGGTCGCTACGAG.

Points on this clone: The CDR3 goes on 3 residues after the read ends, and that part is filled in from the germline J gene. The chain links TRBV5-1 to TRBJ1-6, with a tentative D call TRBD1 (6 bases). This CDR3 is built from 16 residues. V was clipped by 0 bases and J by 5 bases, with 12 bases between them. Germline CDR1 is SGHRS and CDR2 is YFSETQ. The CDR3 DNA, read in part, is TGCGCCAGCAGCTTGGGGCAGGGGACTAATAATTCACCC. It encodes CASSLGQGTNNSP. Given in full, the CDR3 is CASSLGQGTNNSPLHF.

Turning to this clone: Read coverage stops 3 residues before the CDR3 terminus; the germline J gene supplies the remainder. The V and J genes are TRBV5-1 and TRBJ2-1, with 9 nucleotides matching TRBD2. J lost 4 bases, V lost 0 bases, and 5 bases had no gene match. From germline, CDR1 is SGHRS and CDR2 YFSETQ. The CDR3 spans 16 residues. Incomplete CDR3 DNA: TGCGCCAGCAGCTTGGGTAGCGGGAGTCGGTACAATGAG. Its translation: CASSLGSGSRYNE. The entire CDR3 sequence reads CASSLGSGSRYNEQFF.

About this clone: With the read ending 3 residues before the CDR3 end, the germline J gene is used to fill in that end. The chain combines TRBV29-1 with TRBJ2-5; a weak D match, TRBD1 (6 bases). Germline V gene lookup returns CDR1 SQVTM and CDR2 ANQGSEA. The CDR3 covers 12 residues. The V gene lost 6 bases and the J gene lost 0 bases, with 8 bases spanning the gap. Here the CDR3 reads CSVRGYQETQYF. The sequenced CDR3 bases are TGCAGCGTGAGGGGGTACCAAGAGACC.